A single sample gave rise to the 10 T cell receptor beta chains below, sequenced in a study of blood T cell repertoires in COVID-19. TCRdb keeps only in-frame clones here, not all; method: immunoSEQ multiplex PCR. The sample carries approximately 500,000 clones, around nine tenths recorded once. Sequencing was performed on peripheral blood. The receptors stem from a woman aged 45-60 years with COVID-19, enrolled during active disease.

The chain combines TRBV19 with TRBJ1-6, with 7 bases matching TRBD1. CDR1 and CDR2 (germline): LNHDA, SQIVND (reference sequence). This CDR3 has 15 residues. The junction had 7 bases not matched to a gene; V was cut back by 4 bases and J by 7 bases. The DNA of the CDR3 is TGTGCCAGTAGTACCCGACAGGGTAGGAATTCACCCCTCCACTTT. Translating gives CASSTRQGRNSPLHF. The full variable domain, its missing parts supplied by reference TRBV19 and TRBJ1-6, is DGGITQSPKYLFRKEGQNVTLSCEQNLNHDAMYWYRQDPGQGLRLIYYSQIVNDFQKGDIAEGYSVSREKKESFPLTVTSAQKNPTAFYLCASSTRQGRNSPLHFGNGTRLTVT.

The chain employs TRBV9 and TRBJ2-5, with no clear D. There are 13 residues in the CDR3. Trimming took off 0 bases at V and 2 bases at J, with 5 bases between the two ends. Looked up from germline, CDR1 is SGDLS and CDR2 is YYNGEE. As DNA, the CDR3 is TGTGCCAGCAGCGTAGTCACACAAGAGACCCAGTACTTC. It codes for CASSVVTQETQYF.

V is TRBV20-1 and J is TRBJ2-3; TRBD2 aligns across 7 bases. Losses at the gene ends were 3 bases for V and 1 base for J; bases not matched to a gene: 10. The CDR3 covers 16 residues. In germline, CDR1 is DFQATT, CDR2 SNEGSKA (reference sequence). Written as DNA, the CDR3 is TGCAGTGCTAGTGGAGAGCGGGGTTACGGCACAGATACGCAGTATTTT. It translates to CSASGERGYGTDTQYF.

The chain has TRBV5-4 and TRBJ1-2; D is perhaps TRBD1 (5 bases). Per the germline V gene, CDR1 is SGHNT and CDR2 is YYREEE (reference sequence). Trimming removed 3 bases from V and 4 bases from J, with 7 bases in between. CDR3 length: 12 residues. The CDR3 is CASSSDTYGYTF. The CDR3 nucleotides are TGTGCCAGCAGCTCGGACACCTATGGCTACACCTTC.

CDR3 in amino acids: CSASSAGGPSYNEQFF. CDR3 DNA sequence: TGCAGTGCAAGTAGTGCGGGGGGCCCTTCCTACAATGAGCAGTTCTTC. The rearrangement links TRBV20-1 to TRBJ2-1; 8 bases agree with TRBD2. Losses at the gene ends were 6 bases for V and 1 base for J; bases not matched to a gene: 11. The CDR3 spans 16 residues. Germline V CDR1 and CDR2: DFQATT, SNEGSKA (reference sequence).

The CDR3 is CASISRGAFF. CDR3 DNA sequence: TGTGCCAGCATAAGCAGGGGAGCTTTCTTT. The V gene is TRBV6-5, the J gene TRBJ1-1; perhaps TRBD1 as D (6 bases). In germline, CDR1 is MNHEY, CDR2 SVGAGI. The CDR3 has 10 amino acids. V shed 7 bases and J shed 10 bases, with 10 bases lying between them.

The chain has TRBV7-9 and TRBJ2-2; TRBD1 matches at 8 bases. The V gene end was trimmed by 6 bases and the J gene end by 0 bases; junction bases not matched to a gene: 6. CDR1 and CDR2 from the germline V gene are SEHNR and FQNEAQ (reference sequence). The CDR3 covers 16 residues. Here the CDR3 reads CASSYLGQANTGELFF. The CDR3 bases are TGTGCCAGCAGTTATTTGGGACAGGCGAACACCGGGGAGCTGTTTTTT. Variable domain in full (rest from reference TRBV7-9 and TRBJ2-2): DTGVSQNPRHKITKRGQNVTFRCDPISEHNRLYWYRQTLGQGPEFLTYFQNEAQLEKSRLLSDRFSAERPKGSFSTLEIQRTEQGDSAMYLCASSYLGQANTGELFFGEGSRLTVL.

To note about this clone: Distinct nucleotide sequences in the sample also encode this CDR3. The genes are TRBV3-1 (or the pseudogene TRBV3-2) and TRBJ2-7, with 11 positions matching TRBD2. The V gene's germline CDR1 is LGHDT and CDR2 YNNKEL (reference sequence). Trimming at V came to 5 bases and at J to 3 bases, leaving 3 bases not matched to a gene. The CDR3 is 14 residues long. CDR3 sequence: CASSSSGGDYEQYF. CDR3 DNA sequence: TGTGCCAGCAGCAGTAGCGGGGGGGACTACGAGCAGTACTTC.

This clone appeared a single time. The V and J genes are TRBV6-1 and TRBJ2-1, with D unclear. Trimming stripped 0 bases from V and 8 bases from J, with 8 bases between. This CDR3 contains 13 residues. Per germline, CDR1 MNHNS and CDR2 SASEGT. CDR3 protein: CASSEALTDEQFF. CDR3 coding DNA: TGTGCCAGCAGTGAAGCCCTCACTGATGAGCAGTTCTTC.

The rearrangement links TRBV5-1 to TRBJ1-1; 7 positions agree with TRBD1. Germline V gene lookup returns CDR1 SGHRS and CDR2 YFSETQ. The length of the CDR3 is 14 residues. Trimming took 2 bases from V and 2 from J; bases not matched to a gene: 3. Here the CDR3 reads CASSFRQGNTEAFF. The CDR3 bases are TGCGCCAGCAGCTTCAGACAGGGAAACACTGAAGCTTTCTTT.